This T cell receptor (beta chain) was sequenced during a study of T cells after yellow fever vaccination. TCRdb ran MiXCR on the 5' RACE reads and lists one entry per CDR3 protein. This repertoire shows 300,000 or so distinct CDR3 sequences, 8.1% found once; its top ten account for 17%. The CDR3 extends over 14 amino acids. CDR1 and CDR2 from the germline V gene are SGHAT and FQNNGV. V lost 5 bases, J lost 4 bases, and 11 bases lay in between. The sequenced sample was PBMCs, obtained about 41 days after the first yellow fever vaccination. The V and J genes are TRBV11-2 and TRBJ2-2; possibly TRBD1 or TRBD2 for D (5 bases each). The clonotype originates from a man between 18 and 35 years old who received the YFV17D yellow fever vaccine. The CDR3 loop is CASSAGTATGELFF. CDR3 in DNA: TGTGCCAGCAGCGCCGGGACGGCCACCGGGGAGCTGTTTTTT.